This passage covers 18 T cell receptor beta chains from one sample sequenced in a study of shared clonotypes between healthy human individuals. Naive CD8 populations comprised CD45RO-negative cells positively selected for CCR7, excluding terminally differentiated effector memory CD45RA+ cells. Sequenced by immunoSEQ multiplex PCR; TCRdb stores in-frame clones only, minus some. Among about 800,000 clones listed, 96% were seen once. Sequencing used naive CD8+ T cells sorted from blood. Every receptor here comes from a man aged 25 to 40 in good health.

The rearrangement links TRBV7-9 to TRBJ2-5, with 11 bases aligning to TRBD2. The CDR3 contains 14 residues. CDR1 and CDR2 from the germline V gene are SEHNR and FQNEAQ (reference sequence). J was trimmed by 5 bases and V by 6 bases; bases with no gene match: 5. Here the CDR3 reads CASSTSGSWETQYF. The CDR3 bases are TGTGCCAGCAGTACTAGCGGGAGTTGGGAGACCCAGTACTTC.

V usage is TRBV7-9 and J usage is TRBJ1-1, with no clear D. V lost 11 bases, J lost 4 bases, and 14 bases lay in between. The CDR3 is 12 amino acids. Germline V gene sequence: CDR1 SEHNR, CDR2 FQNEAQ (reference sequence). The CDR3 region has the DNA TGTGCCTCCGCCTCAGGAAGCACTGAAGCTTTCTTT. It specifies CASASGSTEAFF.

A remark on this clone: This same CDR3 is encoded by further DNA sequences in the sample. This chain uses TRBV27 with TRBJ2-3; D is possibly TRBD1 (5 bases). Germline values: CDR1 MNHEY, CDR2 SMNVEV (reference sequence). The V end lost 1 base, the J end lost 1 base, and 6 bases lay between the germline ends. The length of the CDR3 is 14 residues. In nucleotides, the CDR3 is TGTGCCAGCAGTTTATTAGGGGGCACAGATACGCAGTATTTT. Its translation: CASSLLGGTDTQYF.

Turning to this clone: The sample holds other DNA sequences that translate to the same CDR3. The CDR3 is CASSSGLAGSSYNEQFF. The CDR3 nucleotides are TGTGCCAGCAGCTCCGGACTAGCGGGGAGCTCCTACAATGAGCAGTTCTTC. The V call is TRBV7-9, the J call TRBJ2-1, with TRBD2 identical over 12 bases. Germline CDR1 and CDR2: SEHNR and FQNEAQ (reference sequence). The CDR3 is 17 amino acids. J lost 0 bases, V lost 4 bases, and 4 bases had no gene match.

This clone appeared a single time. This chain joins TRBV4-2 and TRBJ2-1; D is uncertain. Germline V gives CDR1 LGHNA, CDR2 YNFKEQ. The CDR3 is 12 amino acids. Trimming pared 4 bases from V and 8 bases from J, leaving 9 bases between. The CDR3 DNA follows: TGTGCCAGCAGCCCAAACGGCCATGAGCAGTTCTTC. The encoded protein is CASSPNGHEQFF.

As regards this clone: At one end the junction does not follow the germline gene, possibly because of a read error. The V and J genes are TRBV11-2 and TRBJ2-7; 8 nucleotides line up with TRBD2. The germline V gene encodes CDR1 SGHAT and CDR2 FQNNGV. The CDR3 spans 17 residues. The CDR3 sequence is CASSQDFPGGAVYEQYF. CDR3 nucleotide sequence: TGCGCCAGCAGCCAAGATTTCCCGGGAGGGGCGGTATACGAGCAGTACTTC.

This chain connects TRBV27 to TRBJ2-5; D ambiguous. CDR3 length equals 14 residues. Germline V gene data show CDR1 as MNHEY and CDR2 as SMNVEV (reference sequence). Between the trimmed V and J ends, which lost 6 bases and 1 base, there was a span of 12 bases. The CDR3 is CASRNLDSQETQYF. The CDR3 nucleotides read TGTGCCAGCAGAAACCTGGATAGCCAAGAGACCCAGTACTTC.

The chain has TRBV7-9 and TRBJ1-1, with D possibly TRBD1 on 6 matching bases. This CDR3 comprises 14 residues. The V end was cut by 6 bases, the J end by 8 bases, with 19 bases between. The germline V gene encodes CDR1 SEHNR and CDR2 FQNEAQ (reference sequence). As DNA, the CDR3 is TGTGCCAGCAGACCCCTCCTGGGACACAGAGAAGCTTTCTTT. It translates to CASRPLLGHREAFF.

The chain is built from TRBV6-1 and TRBJ2-7; 9 bases are a match to TRBD1. In germline, CDR1 is MNHNS, CDR2 SASEGT. The CDR3 runs 15 residues. The J segment lost 1 base and the V segment lost 3 bases, leaving 4 bases of the junction unmatched. The CDR3 nucleotides read TGTGCCAGCAGTGACCCCGGGACAGGGTCCTACGAGCAGTACTTC. Translating it yields CASSDPGTGSYEQYF.

The chain couples TRBV27 to TRBJ2-7, with 9 bases lining up with TRBD1. There are 14 residues in the CDR3. J gave up 6 bases and V 4 bases, and 7 bases lay outside the gene matches. CDR1 and CDR2 (germline): MNHEY, SMNVEV (reference sequence). CDR3 in amino acids: CASSSRDRDPEQYF. The CDR3 DNA is TGTGCCAGCAGTTCCCGGGACAGGGACCCCGAGCAGTACTTC.

This chain joins TRBV6-1 and TRBJ2-7; D remains unclear. This CDR3 is 19 amino acids long. Deletions cut 0 bases from V and 0 bases from J, with 21 bases between. Germline V lookup: CDR1 MNHNS, CDR2 SASEGT. CDR3 coding DNA: TGTGCCAGCAGTGAAGCGTGGGGTGCAGTTCGTGGGGTCTCCTACGAGCAGTACTTC. Translated: CASSEAWGAVRGVSYEQYF.

The chain links TRBV7-9 to TRBJ2-1; the D gene is possibly TRBD1 (6 bases). The V end was cut by 5 bases, the J end by 0 bases, with 17 bases between. The germline V gene encodes CDR1 SEHNR and CDR2 FQNEAQ (reference sequence). CDR3 size: 17 residues. DNA of the CDR3: TGTGCCAGCAGCCCCAGGAGGATAGGGGGCTCCTACAATGAGCAGTTCTTC. Protein sequence: CASSPRRIGGSYNEQFF.

This clone was seen once. This sequence joins TRBV6-5 and TRBJ2-3; D uncertain. V shed 2 bases and J shed 6 bases, with 6 bases lying between them. This CDR3 contains 12 residues. The germline gives CDR1 MNHEY, CDR2 SVGAGI. The CDR3 sequence: CASSYVGDTQYF. In nucleotides, the CDR3 is TGTGCCAGCAGTTACGTAGGCGATACGCAGTATTTT.

This CDR3 reads CASSSEIADTQYF. CDR3 DNA sequence: TGTGCCAGCAGCTCGGAGATAGCAGATACGCAGTATTTT. The chain links TRBV9 to TRBJ2-3; no clear D. Germline CDR1 is SGDLS and CDR2 is YYNGEE. Trimming left V 4 bases short and J 4 bases short, with 10 bases between. The CDR3 runs 13 residues.

The chain couples TRBV13 to TRBJ1-1; unclear D gene. V dropped 4 bases and J dropped 1 base, with 7 bases sitting between them. The germline gives CDR1 PRHDT, CDR2 FYEKMQ (reference sequence). The CDR3 runs 13 residues. CDR3 sequence (DNA): TGTGCCAGCAGCTCCGGAAGGAACACTGAAGCTTTCTTT. Protein sequence: CASSSGRNTEAFF.

The chain is built from TRBV7-9 and TRBJ2-7; D gene uncertain. The V end lost 5 bases, the J end lost 2 bases, and 10 bases lay between the germline ends. The CDR3 extends over 13 amino acids. CDR1 is SEHNR, CDR2 FQNEAQ, per germline (reference sequence). The CDR3 DNA reads TGTGCCAGCAGCGGCACGGCCACCTACGAGCAGTACTTC. This encodes CASSGTATYEQYF.

CDR3 protein: CAWVLTGNEQFF. Written as DNA, the CDR3 is TGTGCCTGGGTGTTGACGGGGAATGAGCAGTTCTTC. The chain combines TRBV30 with TRBJ2-1, with D perhaps matching TRBD2 (5 bases). The CDR3 covers 12 residues. V lost 5 bases and J 7 bases, leaving 12 bases between the germline ends. Looked up from germline, CDR1 is GTSNPN and CDR2 is SVGIG (reference sequence).

The J gene is TRBJ2-5, the V gene TRBV19; TRBD2 matches at 8 bases. V trimming: 7 bases; J trimming: 3 bases; junction bases outside the gene matches: 1. CDR1 and CDR2 (germline): LNHDA, SQIVND (reference sequence). The CDR3 length is 12 residues. The CDR3 DNA follows: TGTGCCAGTACCGGGGGGGAAGAGACCCAGTACTTC. Amino acids: CASTGGEETQYF.